This TCR beta chain emerged from a study of blood T cell repertoires in COVID-19. At the level of the study: COVID-19 samples, acute and convalescent, were from the United States, Italy and Spain. PBMCs, B-cell-depleted T cells, or T cells were the source of the cDNA or gDNA that made up the material.

V lost 3 bases and J 4 bases, leaving 18 bases between the germline ends. Germline V gene sequence: CDR1 GTSNPN, CDR2 SVGIG (reference sequence). This CDR3 is 15 amino acids long. Methods used by the authors: Scientists estimated how many nucleated cells there were by amplifying reference gene primers. The protocol was immunoSEQ multiplex PCR, while the TCRdb copy is restricted to in-frame clones and leaves out a portion. V, J and clone size are those of that table, while D and trimming were read from the DNA. The sample lists 350,000 to 450,000 clones; 80% to 90% were seen once. The J gene is TRBJ1-2, the V gene TRBV30, with D perhaps matching TRBD1 (5 bases). Sequenced sample: peripheral blood. The clonotype was recovered from a man aged 40-50 years with acute or convalescent COVID-19. CDR3 DNA sequence: TGTGCCTGGAGCCCCTTTAGGGGACTCCTCTATGGCTACACCTTC. It translates to CAWSPFRGLLYGYTF.